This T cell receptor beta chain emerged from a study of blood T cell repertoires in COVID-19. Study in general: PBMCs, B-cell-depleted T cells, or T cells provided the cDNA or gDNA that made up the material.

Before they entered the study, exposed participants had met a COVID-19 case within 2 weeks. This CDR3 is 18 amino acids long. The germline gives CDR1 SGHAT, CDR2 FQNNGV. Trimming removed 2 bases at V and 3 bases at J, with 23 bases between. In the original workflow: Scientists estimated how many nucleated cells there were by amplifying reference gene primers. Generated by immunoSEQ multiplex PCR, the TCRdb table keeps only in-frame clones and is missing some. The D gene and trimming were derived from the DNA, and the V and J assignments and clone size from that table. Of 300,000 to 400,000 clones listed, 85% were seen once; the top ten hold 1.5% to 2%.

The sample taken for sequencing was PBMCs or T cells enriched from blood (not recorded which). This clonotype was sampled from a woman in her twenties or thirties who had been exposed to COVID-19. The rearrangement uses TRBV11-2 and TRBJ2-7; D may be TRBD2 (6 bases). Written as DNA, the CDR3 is TGTGCCAGCAGCTTAACCGAGTCTGGGGGGAACCGGCACTACGAGCAGTACTTC. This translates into CASSLTESGGNRHYEQYF. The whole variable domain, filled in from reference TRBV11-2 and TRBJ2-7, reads EAGVAQSPRYKIIEKRQSVAFWCNPISGHATLYWYQQILGQGPKLLIQFQNNGVVDDSQLPKDRFSAERLKGVDSTLKIQPAKLEDSAVYLCASSLTESGGNRHYEQYFGPGTRLTVT.